This T cell receptor (beta chain) originates from a study of OX40 agonist ivuxolimab in advanced cancers. On cycle 4 day 1 and cycle 7 day 1, as well as at baseline, blood was sampled. Study findings and constraints: At 0.1 to 3.0 mg/kg and by week 6, clonal expansion occurred in CD4+ and CD8+ blood T cells.

As regards this clone: Its antigen remains unknown.

TCRdb's copy holds only in-frame clones and misses some; the assay was immunoSEQ multiplex PCR. The sample shows around 80,000 clones, approximately 90% of them seen only once. The CDR3 has 15 amino acids. This chain links TRBV21-1 with TRBJ2-1; no DNA check was done on the table's D call, TRBD1. TRBV21-1 is termed a pseudogene. This specimen was CD4+ or CD8+ T cells sorted from blood, taken in a trial of the OX40 agonist ivuxolimab. This receptor was obtained from an adult with an advanced solid tumor such as melanoma, head and neck, liver or kidney cancer. CDR3 nucleotides: TGTGCCAGCAGCAAACCCGACAGAGAAGTAAATGAGCAGTTCTTC. Protein product: CASSKPDREVNEQFF.